The rows below give T cell receptor beta chains drawn from one sample of a study of shared clonotypes between healthy human individuals. Repertoires were generated with immunoSEQ multiplex PCR, while TCRdb's copy carries only in-frame clones and drops some. The repertoire has about 1.9 million clones, 80% to 95% of them found once; the top ten carry over 1.5%. Sequencing was performed on naive CD8+ T cells from PBMCs. The receptor set was obtained from a man between 18 and 29 years old in good health. Some clones in this sample may be carry-over from other donors' samples. Each CDR3 is given with its conserved first and last residue. A D gene is named only where the DNA matches it firmly. Size tells how often a clone was seen (once, few, many) or the class of an expanded clone, and some rows leave it out.

TRBJ1-5 - TRBV4-1 few CASSQDGGLTQPQHF TGCGCCAGCAGCCAAGATGGGGGGTTAACGCAGCCCCAGCATTTT
TRBJ2-5 TRBD2 TRBV27 once CASSRLAEETQYF TGTGCCAGCAGCCGACTAGCGGAAGAGACCCAGTACTTC
TRBJ2-7 - TRBV11-2 - CASAGGRSYEQYF TGTGCCAGCGCCGGAGGGCGGTCCTACGAGCAGTACTTC
TRBJ1-4 - TRBV7-8 - CASSVSRVGEKLFF TGTGCCAGCAGCGTCTCCCGGGTCGGAGAAAAACTGTTTTTT
TRBJ2-1 - TRBV19 - CASSMVPEQFF TGTGCCAGTAGTATGGTCCCTGAGCAGTTCTTC
TRBJ1-1 - TRBV4-2 once CASSQDPLEGSNTEAFF TGTGCCAGCAGCCAAGATCCCCTTGAGGGATCCAACACTGAAGCTTTCTTT
TRBJ1-2 - TRBV27 - CASSLGGSDGYTF TGTGCCAGCAGTTTAGGGGGCTCGGATGGCTACACCTTC
TRBJ2-3 - TRBV27 - CASSLPGGTDTQYF TGTGCCAGCAGTTTACCTGGGGGCACAGATACGCAGTATTTT
TRBJ1-2 TRBD1 TRBV7-9 - CASSRGTAAYGYTF TGTGCCAGCAGCCGTGGGACAGCCGCCTATGGCTACACCTTC
TRBJ2-1 - TRBV4-2 - CASTADAGSYNEQFF TGTGCCAGCACCGCGGACGCCGGCTCCTACAATGAGCAGTTCTTC
TRBJ1-2 TRBD1 TRBV7-9 - CASSLGTGKGYTF TGTGCCAGCAGCTTAGGGACAGGGAAGGGCTACACCTTC
TRBJ1-1 - TRBV7-2 few CASSLRWAGREAFF TGTGCCAGCAGCTTAAGGTGGGCTGGGCGCGAAGCTTTCTTT
TRBJ2-5 - TRBV15 - CATSSRTKGQETQYF TGTGCCACCAGCAGTCGGACTAAGGGTCAGGAGACCCAGTACTTC
TRBJ1-5 - TRBV21-1 few CASRAIGNVLTCYQPQHF TGTGCCAGCAGGGCGATCGGTAACGTCCTGACGTGTTATCAGCCCCAGCATTTT
TRBJ2-7 TRBD2 TRBV4-3 - CASSQDRGGSYEQYF TGCGCCAGCAGCCAAGACCGGGGGGGCTCCTACGAGCAGTACTTC
TRBJ2-5 - TRBV9 - CASSAPRQEIQETQYF TGTGCCAGCAGCGCGCCTCGACAGGAGATCCAAGAGACCCAGTACTTC
TRBJ2-7 - TRBV18 - CASSPTDRTDGEQYF TGTGCCAGCTCACCAACCGACAGGACCGACGGCGAGCAGTACTTC
TRBJ2-1 - TRBV19 - CASSPRGTLFNEQFF TGTGCCAGTAGTCCCAGAGGGACCCTCTTCAATGAGCAGTTCTTC
TRBJ2-1 TRBD2 TRBV7-8 - CASSWPGGEQFF TGTGCCAGCAGCTGGCCGGGGGGGGAGCAGTTCTTC
TRBJ1-2 - TRBV4-3 once CASSPNDGRNYGYTF TGCGCCAGCAGCCCCAACGACGGGAGGAACTATGGCTACACCTTC
TRBJ1-1 - TRBV6-4 once CASSPGLGTEAFF TGTGCCAGCAGCCCCGGGTTGGGCACTGAAGCTTTCTTT
TRBJ1-2 - TRBV29-1 - CSVVSGWGNYGYTF TGCAGCGTTGTGTCCGGGTGGGGTAACTATGGCTACACCTTC
TRBJ2-7 TRBD2 TRBV27 - CASRTLAGVISEQYF TGTGCCAGCAGGACTCTAGCGGGAGTAATCTCCGAGCAGTACTTC
TRBJ2-3 - TRBV5-1 - CASLGEPSDTQYF TGCGCCAGCCTGGGGGAGCCGTCAGATACGCAGTATTTT
TRBJ2-3 TRBD2 TRBV7-6 - CASSETSGRETSTDTQYF TGTGCCAGCAGCGAAACTAGCGGGAGGGAAACTAGCACAGATACGCAGTATTTT
TRBJ2-1 TRBD2 TRBV10-1 - CASSERDGTSGSSYNEQFF TGCGCCAGCAGTGAGCGGGACGGGACTAGCGGGAGCTCCTACAATGAGCAGTTCTTC
TRBJ2-2 - TRBV6-5 - CASSYSGRGGFGELFF TGTGCCAGCAGTTACTCTGGCAGGGGGGGTTTCGGGGAGCTGTTTTTT
TRBJ2-5 - TRBV25-1 - CASSLLDKQETQYF TGTGCCAGCAGTCTCCTTGACAAACAAGAGACCCAGTACTTC
TRBJ2-1 - TRBV27 - CASSLIGDGEQFF TGTGCCAGCAGTTTAATTGGGGACGGTGAGCAGTTCTTC
TRBJ1-4 - TRBV6-6 - CASSYAGRGGEKLFF TGTGCCAGCAGTTACGCGGGCAGGGGAGGCGAAAAACTGTTTTTT
TRBJ1-5 TRBD1 TRBV5-6 once CASSLSGAGGPPQHF TGTGCCAGCAGCTTGAGTGGGGCAGGGGGTCCGCCCCAGCATTTT
TRBJ2-1 TRBD2 TRBV4-3 - CASSQDWEGEQFF TGCGCCAGCAGCCAAGATTGGGAGGGTGAGCAGTTCTTC
TRBJ2-7 - TRBV7-9 - CASSPPGREQYF TGTGCCAGCAGCCCCCCCGGACGCGAGCAGTACTTC
TRBJ2-7 TRBD2 TRBV28 once CASIGMTSGASYEQYF TGTGCCAGCATCGGGATGACTAGCGGGGCCTCCTACGAGCAGTACTTC
TRBJ1-1 - TRBV12-5 - CASGSDRDTEAFF TGTGCTAGTGGTTCTGACAGAGACACTGAAGCTTTCTTT
TRBJ2-7 - TRBV10-2 - CASRIGYEQYF TGCGCCAGCAGGATTGGCTACGAGCAGTACTTC
TRBJ2-7 - TRBV11-2 - CASSRGTLYEQYF TGTGCCAGCAGCCGCGGGACACTATACGAGCAGTACTTC
TRBJ2-7 - TRBV15 - CATSRVRSEQYF TGTGCCACCAGCAGAGTCCGCAGCGAGCAGTACTTC
TRBJ1-2 - TRBV19 - CASSPPGNGYTF TGTGCCAGTAGCCCCCCCGGGAATGGCTACACCTTC
TRBJ2-7 TRBD2 TRBV7-9 few CASSRTSGYEQYF TGTGCCAGCAGCCGGACTAGCGGGTACGAGCAGTACTTC
TRBJ1-1 - TRBV2 few CAREGRIEAFF TGTGCCAGGGAGGGACGGATTGAAGCTTTCTTT
TRBJ2-7 - TRBV7-9 - CASSFPRAITDYEQYF TGTGCCAGCAGCTTCCCGAGGGCCATAACGGACTACGAGCAGTACTTC